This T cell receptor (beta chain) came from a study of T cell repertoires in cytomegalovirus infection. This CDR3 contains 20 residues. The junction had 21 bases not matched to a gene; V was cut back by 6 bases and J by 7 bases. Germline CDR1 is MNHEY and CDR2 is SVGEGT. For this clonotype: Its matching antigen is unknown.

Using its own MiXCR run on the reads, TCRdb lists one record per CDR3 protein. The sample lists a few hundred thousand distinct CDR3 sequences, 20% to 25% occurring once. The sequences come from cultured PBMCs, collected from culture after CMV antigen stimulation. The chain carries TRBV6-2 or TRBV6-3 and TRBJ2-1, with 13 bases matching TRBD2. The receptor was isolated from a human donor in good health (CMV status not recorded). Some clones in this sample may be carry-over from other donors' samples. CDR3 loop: CASSAGLAGASLLFRNEQFF. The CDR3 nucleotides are TGTGCCAGCAGCGCAGGACTAGCGGGAGCTTCCTTACTCTTTAGGAATGAGCAGTTCTTC.